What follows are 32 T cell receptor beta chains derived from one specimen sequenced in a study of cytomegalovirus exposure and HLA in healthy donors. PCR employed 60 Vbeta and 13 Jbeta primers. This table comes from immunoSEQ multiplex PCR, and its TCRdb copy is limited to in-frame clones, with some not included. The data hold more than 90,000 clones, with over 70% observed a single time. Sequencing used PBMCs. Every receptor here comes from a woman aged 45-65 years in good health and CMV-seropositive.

DNA of the CDR3: TGTGCCAGCAGCGATAGCGGGAGCTCCTACGAGCAGTACTTC. This encodes CASSDSGSSYEQYF. The chain uses TRBV5-4 and TRBJ2-7; 9 bases match TRBD2. The CDR3 loop spans 14 amino acids. Germline V gene sequence: CDR1 SGHNT, CDR2 YYREEE (reference sequence). V lost 4 bases and J lost 0; bases outside the gene matches: 2.

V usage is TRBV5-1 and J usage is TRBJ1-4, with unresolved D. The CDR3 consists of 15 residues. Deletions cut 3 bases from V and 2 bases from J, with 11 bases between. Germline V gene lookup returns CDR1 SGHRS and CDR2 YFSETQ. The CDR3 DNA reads TGCGCCAGCAGCTCGAGGGATCCTACTAATGAAAAACTGTTTTTT. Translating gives CASSSRDPTNEKLFF.

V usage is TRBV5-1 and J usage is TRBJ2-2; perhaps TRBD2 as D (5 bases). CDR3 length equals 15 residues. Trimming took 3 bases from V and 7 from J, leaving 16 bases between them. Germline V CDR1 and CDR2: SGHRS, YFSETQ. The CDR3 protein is CASSSSGTEGGELFF. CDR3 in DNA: TGCGCCAGCAGCTCCTCGGGAACAGAGGGCGGGGAGCTGTTTTTT.

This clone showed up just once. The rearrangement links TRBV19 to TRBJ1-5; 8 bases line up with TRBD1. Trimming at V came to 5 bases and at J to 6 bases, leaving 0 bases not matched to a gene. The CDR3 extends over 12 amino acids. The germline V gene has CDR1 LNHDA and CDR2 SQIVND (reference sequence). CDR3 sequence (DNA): TGTGCCAGTAGTGACAGGGGTCAGCCCCAGCATTTT. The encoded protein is CASSDRGQPQHF.

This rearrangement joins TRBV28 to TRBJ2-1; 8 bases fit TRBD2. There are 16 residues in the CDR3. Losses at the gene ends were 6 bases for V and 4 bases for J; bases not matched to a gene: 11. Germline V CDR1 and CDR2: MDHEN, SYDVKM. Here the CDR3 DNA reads TGTGCCAGCAGCCCTTGGCGGGAGGAGCGGTACAATGAGCAGTTCTTC. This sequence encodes CASSPWREERYNEQFF.

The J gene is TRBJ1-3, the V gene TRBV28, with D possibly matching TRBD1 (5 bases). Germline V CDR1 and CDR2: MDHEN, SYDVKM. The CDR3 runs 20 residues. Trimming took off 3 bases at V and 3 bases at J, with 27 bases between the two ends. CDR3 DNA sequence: TGTGCCAGCAGTTTTTTTTCTGTAGGGACTGGGACCGTGGGTGGAAACACCATATATTTT. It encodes CASSFFSVGTGTVGGNTIYF. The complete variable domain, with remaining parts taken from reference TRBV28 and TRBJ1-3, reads DVKVTQSSRYLVKRTGEKVFLECVQDMDHENMFWYRQDPGLGLRLIYFSYDVKMKEKGDIPEGYSVSREKKERFSLILESASTNQTSMYLCASSFFSVGTGTVGGNTIYFGEGSWLTVV.

The CDR3 DNA follows: TGTGCCAGCAGCTTGGATAGCGTGGGATTCGAGACCCAGTACTTC. Protein product: CASSLDSVGFETQYF. The chain joins TRBV5-4 to TRBJ2-5, with D perhaps TRBD2 (5 bases). Germline assignment: CDR1 SGHNT and CDR2 YYREEE (reference sequence). The CDR3 sequence is 15 residues long. Trimming shortened V by 0 bases and J by 5 bases, and 14 bases separated the two germline ends.

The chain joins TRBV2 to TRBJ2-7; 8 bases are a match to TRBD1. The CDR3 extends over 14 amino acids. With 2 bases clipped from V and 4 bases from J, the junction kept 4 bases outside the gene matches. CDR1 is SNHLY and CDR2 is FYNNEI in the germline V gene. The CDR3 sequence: CASSESGQEYEQYF. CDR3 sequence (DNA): TGTGCCAGCAGTGAATCGGGACAGGAGTACGAGCAGTACTTC.

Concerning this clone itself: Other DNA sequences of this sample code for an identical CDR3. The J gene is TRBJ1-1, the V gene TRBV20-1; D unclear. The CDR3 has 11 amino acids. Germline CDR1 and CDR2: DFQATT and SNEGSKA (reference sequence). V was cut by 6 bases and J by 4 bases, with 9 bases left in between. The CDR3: CSAEGGTEAFF. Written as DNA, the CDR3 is TGCAGTGCCGAGGGTGGCACTGAAGCTTTCTTT.

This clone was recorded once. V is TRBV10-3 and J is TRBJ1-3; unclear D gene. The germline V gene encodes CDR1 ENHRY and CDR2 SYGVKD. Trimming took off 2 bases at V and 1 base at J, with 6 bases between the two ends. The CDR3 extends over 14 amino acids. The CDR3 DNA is TGTGCCATCAGTGAGAGAGGGTCTGGAAACACCATATATTTT. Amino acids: CAISERGSGNTIYF.

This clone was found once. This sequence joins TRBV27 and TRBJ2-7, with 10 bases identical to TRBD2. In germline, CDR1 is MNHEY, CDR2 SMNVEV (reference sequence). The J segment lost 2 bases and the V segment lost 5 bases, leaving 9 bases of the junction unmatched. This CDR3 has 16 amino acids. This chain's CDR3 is CASSPYLAGAPYEQYF. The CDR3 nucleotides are TGTGCCAGCAGTCCATATCTAGCGGGGGCCCCCTACGAGCAGTACTTC.

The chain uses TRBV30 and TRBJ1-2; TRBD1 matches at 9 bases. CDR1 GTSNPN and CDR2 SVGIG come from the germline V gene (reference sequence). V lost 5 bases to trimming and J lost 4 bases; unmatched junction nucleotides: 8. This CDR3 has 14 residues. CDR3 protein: CAWAGQGTVYGYTF. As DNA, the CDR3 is TGTGCCTGGGCCGGACAGGGGACTGTCTATGGCTACACCTTC.

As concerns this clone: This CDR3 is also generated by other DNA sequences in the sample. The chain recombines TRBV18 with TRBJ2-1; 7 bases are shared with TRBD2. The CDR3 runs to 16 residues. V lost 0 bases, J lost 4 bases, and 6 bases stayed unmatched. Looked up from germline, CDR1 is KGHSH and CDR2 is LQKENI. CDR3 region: CASSPPLAETYNEQFF. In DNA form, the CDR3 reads TGTGCCAGCTCACCACCCCTAGCGGAGACGTACAATGAGCAGTTCTTC. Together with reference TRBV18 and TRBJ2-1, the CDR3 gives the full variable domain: NAGVMQNPRHLVRRRGQEARLRCSPMKGHSHVYWYRQLPEEGLKFMVYLQKENIIDESGMPKERFSAEFPKEGPSILRIQQVVRGDSAAYFCASSPPLAETYNEQFFGPGTRLTVL.

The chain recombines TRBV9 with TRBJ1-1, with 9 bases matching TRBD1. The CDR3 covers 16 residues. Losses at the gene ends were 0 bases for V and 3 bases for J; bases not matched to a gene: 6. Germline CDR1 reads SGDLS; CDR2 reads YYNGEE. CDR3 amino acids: CASSVEGQGFDTEAFF. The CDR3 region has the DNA TGTGCCAGCAGCGTAGAGGGACAGGGCTTTGACACTGAAGCTTTCTTT.

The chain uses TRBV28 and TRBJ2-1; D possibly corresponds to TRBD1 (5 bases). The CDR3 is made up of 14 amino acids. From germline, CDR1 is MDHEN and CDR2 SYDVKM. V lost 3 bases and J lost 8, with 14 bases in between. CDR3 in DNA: TGTGCCAGCAGTTTGCAGGGAAATATGGATGAGCAGTTCTTC. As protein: CASSLQGNMDEQFF.

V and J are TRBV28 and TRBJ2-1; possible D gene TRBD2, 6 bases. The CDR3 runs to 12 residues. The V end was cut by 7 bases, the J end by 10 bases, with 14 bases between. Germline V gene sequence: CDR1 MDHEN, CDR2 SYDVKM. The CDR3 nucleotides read TGTGCCAGCACCGGGGTAGCGGAGGAGCAGTTCTTC. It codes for CASTGVAEEQFF. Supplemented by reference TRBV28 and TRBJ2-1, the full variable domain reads DVKVTQSSRYLVKRTGEKVFLECVQDMDHENMFWYRQDPGLGLRLIYFSYDVKMKEKGDIPEGYSVSREKKERFSLILESASTNQTSMYLCASTGVAEEQFFGPGTRLTVL.

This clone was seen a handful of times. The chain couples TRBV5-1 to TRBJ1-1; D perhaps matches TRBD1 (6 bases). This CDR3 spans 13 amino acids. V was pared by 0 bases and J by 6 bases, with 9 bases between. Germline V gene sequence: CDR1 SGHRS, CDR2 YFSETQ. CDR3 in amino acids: CASSLVGGPEAFF. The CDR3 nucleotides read TGCGCCAGCAGCTTGGTAGGGGGACCTGAAGCTTTCTTT.

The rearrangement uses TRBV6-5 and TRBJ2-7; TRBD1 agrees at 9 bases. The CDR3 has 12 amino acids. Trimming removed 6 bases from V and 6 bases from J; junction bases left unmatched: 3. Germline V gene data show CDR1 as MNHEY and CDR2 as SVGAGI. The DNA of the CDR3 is TGTGCCAGCAGGGGGACAGGGACCGAGCAGTACTTC. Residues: CASRGTGTEQYF.

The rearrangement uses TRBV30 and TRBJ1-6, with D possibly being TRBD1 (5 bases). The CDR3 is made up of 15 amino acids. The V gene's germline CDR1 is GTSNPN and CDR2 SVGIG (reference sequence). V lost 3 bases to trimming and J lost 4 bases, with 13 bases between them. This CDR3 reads CAWSGRVYYNSPLHF. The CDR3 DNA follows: TGTGCCTGGAGCGGCAGGGTTTATTATAATTCACCCCTCCACTTT.

The chain's CDR3 is CASSGMSGDQPQHF. In nucleotides, the CDR3 is TGTGCCAGCAGTGGGATGAGCGGGGATCAGCCCCAGCATTTT. The chain links TRBV2 to TRBJ1-5, with D hard to call. CDR1 is SNHLY and CDR2 is FYNNEI in the germline V gene. This CDR3 has 14 amino acids. V was trimmed by 4 bases and J by 5 bases, leaving 12 bases between them.

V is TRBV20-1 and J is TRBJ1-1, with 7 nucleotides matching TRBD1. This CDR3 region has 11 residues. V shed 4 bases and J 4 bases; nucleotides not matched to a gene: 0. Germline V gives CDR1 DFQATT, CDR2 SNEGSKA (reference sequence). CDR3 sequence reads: CSATGGTEAFF. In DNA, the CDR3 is TGCAGTGCTACAGGGGGCACTGAAGCTTTCTTT.

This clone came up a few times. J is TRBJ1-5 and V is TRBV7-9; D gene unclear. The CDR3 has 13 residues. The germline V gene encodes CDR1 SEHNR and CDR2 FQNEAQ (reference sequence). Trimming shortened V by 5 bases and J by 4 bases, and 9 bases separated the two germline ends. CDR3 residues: CASSPAQNQPQHF. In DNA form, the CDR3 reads TGTGCCAGCAGCCCAGCGCAGAATCAGCCCCAGCATTTT.

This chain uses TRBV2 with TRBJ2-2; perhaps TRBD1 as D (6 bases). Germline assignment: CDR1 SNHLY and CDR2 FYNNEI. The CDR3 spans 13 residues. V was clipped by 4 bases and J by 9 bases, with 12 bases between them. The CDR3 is CASSGGRSRELFF. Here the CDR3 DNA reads TGTGCCAGCAGTGGGGGGCGTTCCCGGGAGCTGTTTTTT. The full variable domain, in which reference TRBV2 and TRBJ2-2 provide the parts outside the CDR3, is EPEVTQTPSHQVTQMGQEVILRCVPISNHLYFYWYRQILGQKVEFLVSFYNNEISEKSEIFDDQFSVERPDGSNFTLKIRSTKLEDSAMYFCASSGGRSRELFFGEGSRLTVL.

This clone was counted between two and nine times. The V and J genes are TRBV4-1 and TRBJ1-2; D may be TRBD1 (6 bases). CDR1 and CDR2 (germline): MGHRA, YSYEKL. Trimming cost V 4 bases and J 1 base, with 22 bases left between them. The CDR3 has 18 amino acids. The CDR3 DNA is TGCGCCAGCAGCCCAGTCGGGACACGGGGTATGAGTAACTATGGCTACACCTTC. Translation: CASSPVGTRGMSNYGYTF.

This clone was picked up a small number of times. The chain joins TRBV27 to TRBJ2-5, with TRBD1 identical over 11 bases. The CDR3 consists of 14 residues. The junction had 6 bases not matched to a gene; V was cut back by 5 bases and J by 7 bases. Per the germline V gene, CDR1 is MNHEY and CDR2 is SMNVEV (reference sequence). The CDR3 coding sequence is TGTGCCAGCAGTGTTGGACAGGGGGCGATGACCCAGTACTTC. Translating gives CASSVGQGAMTQYF.

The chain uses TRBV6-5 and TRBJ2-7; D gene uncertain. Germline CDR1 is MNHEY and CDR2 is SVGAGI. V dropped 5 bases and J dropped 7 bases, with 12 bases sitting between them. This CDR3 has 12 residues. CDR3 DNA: TGTGCCAGCAGTAGGCACGAGAGGGAGCAGTACTTC. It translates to CASSRHEREQYF.

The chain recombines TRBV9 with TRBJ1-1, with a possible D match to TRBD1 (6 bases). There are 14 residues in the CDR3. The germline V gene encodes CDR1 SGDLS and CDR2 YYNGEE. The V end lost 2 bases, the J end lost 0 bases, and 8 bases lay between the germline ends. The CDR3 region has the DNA TGTGCCAGCAGCGTTGGGACATTGAACACTGAAGCTTTCTTT. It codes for CASSVGTLNTEAFF.

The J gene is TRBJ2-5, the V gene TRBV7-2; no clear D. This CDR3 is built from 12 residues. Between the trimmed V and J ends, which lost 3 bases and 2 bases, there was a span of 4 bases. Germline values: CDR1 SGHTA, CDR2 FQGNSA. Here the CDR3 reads CASSFNQETQYF. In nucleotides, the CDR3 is TGTGCCAGCAGCTTTAATCAAGAGACCCAGTACTTC.

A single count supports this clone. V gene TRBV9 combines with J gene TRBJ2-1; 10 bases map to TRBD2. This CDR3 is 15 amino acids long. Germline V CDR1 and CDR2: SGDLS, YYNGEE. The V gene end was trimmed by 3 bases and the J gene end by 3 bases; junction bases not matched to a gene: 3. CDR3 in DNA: TGTGCCAGCAGCGAAGGGACTAGCGACTACAATGAGCAGTTCTTC. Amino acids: CASSEGTSDYNEQFF.

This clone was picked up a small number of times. DNA of the CDR3: TGCGCCAGCAGCCTGGTGATGTTGAGTCTGACAGGGGGCACTGAAGCTTTCTTT. Translated, it gives CASSLVMLSLTGGTEAFF. The chain recombines TRBV5-1 with TRBJ1-1; TRBD1 aligns across 9 bases. Germline CDR1 and CDR2: SGHRS and YFSETQ. J gave up 4 bases and V 4 bases, and 17 bases lay outside the gene matches. CDR3 size: 18 residues.

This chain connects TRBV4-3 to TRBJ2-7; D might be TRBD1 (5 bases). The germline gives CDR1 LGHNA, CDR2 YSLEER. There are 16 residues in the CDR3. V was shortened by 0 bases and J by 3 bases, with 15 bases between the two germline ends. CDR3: CASSQDLQASIYEQYF. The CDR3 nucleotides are TGCGCCAGCAGCCAAGATTTACAGGCGAGTATCTACGAGCAGTACTTC.

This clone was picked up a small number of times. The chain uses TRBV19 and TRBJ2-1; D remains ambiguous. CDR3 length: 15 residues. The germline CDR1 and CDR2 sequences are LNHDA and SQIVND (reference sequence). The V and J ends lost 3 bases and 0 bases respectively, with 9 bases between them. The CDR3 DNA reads TGTGCCAGTAGTATCTCTAAGAGCTCCTACAATGAGCAGTTCTTC. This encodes CASSISKSSYNEQFF.